This record looks at one T cell receptor beta chain sequence and its context. It lacks a known antigen. No much larger clone is present one base from it, and per-base qualities are unavailable. This record belongs to a study of blood T cell repertoires in COVID-19 (dated by TCRdb to 2019 to 2021). Broadly, across the study: The collaborator samples originated in the United States, Italy and Spain and spanned the acute and convalescent phases of COVID-19. The material from the prospective study consisted of cDNA or gDNA derived from T cells, B-cell-depleted T cells, or PBMCs. Subjects who had been exposed to COVID-19, were actively infected with it, or had recovered from it provided the deeply sampled blood TCRbeta repertoires that made up the dataset. A freely available public database, intended as a resource for researchers studying the immune response to SARS-CoV-2, is where the repertoires were released. The samples were drawn from the first 160 participants of the ongoing ImmuneRACE study and from roughly 1,300 subjects provided by 6 global collaborators. Sample metadata almost always included a de-identified subject ID, COVID-19 status, age in years and sex. Where HLA class I and class II types were available, the types were taken from metadata supplied by the sample provider, not from assay-based typing. Overall study outcomes, separate from this receptor: The amount of clinical and demographic metadata varied by source and participant and was provided uncurated.

Participants in the prospective study were enrolled through a virtual design, were aged about 18 to 90 years, and lived in roughly 26 United States geographic areas. To assign participants to cohorts, the prospective study relied on clinical history that participants themselves reported in a screening survey and a study questionnaire. Exposed participants had been in contact with someone with a PCR-confirmed or clinician-diagnosed COVID-19 case within 2 weeks of study entry. In the prospective study, mobile phlebotomists collected whole blood, serum and a nasopharyngeal or oropharyngeal swab from each participant. Prospective study participants could optionally give additional blood draws and questionnaires over an approximately two-month period. Prospective study blood samples were shipped either frozen or at room temperature before DNA extraction. The CDR3 holds 13 amino acids from the cysteine to the phenylalanine. CDR3 DNA only is kept here, 39 bases in frame from base 1. The CDR1 and CDR2 encoded by the germline V gene are MNHEY and SVGAGI. The V and J ends are trimmed by 5 bases and 7 bases, leaving 14 bases between them.

TCRbeta CDR3 regions were amplified from genomic DNA using the immunoSEQ Assay, a bias-controlled multiplex PCR. The authors processed their data as follows. Nucleated cell counts per sample were estimated from amplification of reference gene primers within the assay. To quantify the absolute abundance of each unique TCRbeta CDR3 rearrangement, sequence reads were collapsed and filtered. For each sample, productive Simpson clonality was calculated as the square root of Simpson's diversity index over productive rearrangements. What TCRdb holds here is the immuneACCESS table cut down to in-frame rearrangements. Part of the clones is not present; checked against another copy, under half of the missing clones reflect an unresolved V gene, and the others are unexplained. The V and J calls and clone size come from that table; D and trimming were worked out from the DNA. Within this sample are 210,000 or so clones, with 88% of them counted one time only. The ten largest clones represent over 3.5% of the sample.

The TCR was taken from a woman aged 25 to 45 who had been exposed to COVID-19. Here the chain combines TRBV6-5 and TRBJ2-5, with a tentative D gene TRBD1 over 5 matching bases. What was sequenced was PBMCs or T cells enriched from blood (not recorded which). The bases read TGTGCCAGCAGTCCCGGATCAAGGGGGACCCAGTACTTC. It encodes CASSPGSRGTQYF.